The source of this TCR beta chain is a study of T-cell reconstitution after alpha-beta-depleted transplantation in children. Study-level results: T cells produced anew were the main source of T-cell counts and diversity one year after transplant.

This clonotype has at least ten counts. Its antigen is currently unknown. The germline gives CDR1 SGHTA, CDR2 FQGTGA. The ends lost 7 bases at V and 5 bases at J; junction bases unmatched: 8. This CDR3 has 14 amino acids. It was with unique molecular identifiers that the TCRbeta library was prepared. TCRdb re-derived calls from the PCR reads in MiXCR, one entry per CDR3 protein. The sample consists of roughly 180,000 distinct CDR3 sequences, around 10% of them appearing once. This receptor was taken from a boy between 2 and 10 years old with acute myeloid leukemia, due to receive a stem cell transplant. The chain recombines TRBV7-3 with TRBJ2-1; 7 bases agree with TRBD2. This specimen consisted of PBMCs, obtained before TCRalphabeta/CD19-depleted stem cell transplant. CDR3 residues: CASKVGGNHNEQFF. The CDR3 DNA is TGTGCCAGCAAGGTGGGGGGGAACCACAATGAGCAGTTCTTC.